This T cell receptor (beta chain) came from a study of response to subunit inactivated influenza vaccine. Each CDR3 protein gets one entry after TCRdb re-called the RT-PCR reads with MiXCR. The table has more than 200,000 distinct CDR3 sequences, 12% seen once. CDR1 is MGHRA, CDR2 YSYEKL, per germline. With 4 bases clipped from V and 8 bases from J, the junction kept 16 bases outside the gene matches. The CDR3 is 18 residues long. Regarding the study as a whole: The authors proposed limited new T cell recruitment per seasonal influenza vaccination.

There are a few counts of this clonotype. The antigen is undetermined. The clonotype originates from a man aged 50 or older who received an inactivated influenza vaccine. The rearrangement uses TRBV4-1 and TRBJ1-4; 10 bases line up with TRBD1. The source material was non-naive T cells sorted from PBMCs, sampled less than 15 days before vaccination. This CDR3 reads CASSRATIGQGVGEKLFF. In nucleotides, the CDR3 is TGCGCCAGCAGCCGAGCAACCATTGGACAGGGGGTTGGGGAAAAACTGTTTTTT.